Listed here are 13 T cell receptor beta chains from one sample, sequenced in a study of OX40 agonist ivuxolimab in advanced cancers. Using immunoSEQ multiplex PCR, the repertoire was profiled, and TCRdb retains in-frame clones only, with some absent. Of some 66,000 clones in the sample, roughly 80% are singletons; the top ten hold 1.5% to 2%. This specimen consisted of CD4+ or CD8+ T cells sorted from blood, obtained in a trial of the OX40 agonist ivuxolimab. The receptors stem from an adult with an advanced solid tumor such as melanoma, head and neck, liver or kidney cancer.

In regard to this clone: Other DNA sequences in this specimen translate into the identical CDR3. The V gene is TRBV4-1, the J gene TRBJ2-5; D is unclear. There are 15 residues in the CDR3. V lost 0 bases and J lost 1, with 9 bases in between. Germline values: CDR1 MGHRA, CDR2 YSYEKL. CDR3 in DNA: TGCGCCAGCAGCCAAGATCGGTCCCTCCAAGAGACCCAGTACTTC. Translating it yields CASSQDRSLQETQYF.

This clone has only a few counts. The chain carries TRBV18 and TRBJ1-1, with D possibly matching TRBD1 (5 bases). Trimming removed 3 bases from V and 1 base from J, with 12 bases in between. This CDR3 has 15 residues. Looked up from germline, CDR1 is KGHSH and CDR2 is LQKENI. The CDR3 DNA reads TGTGCCAGCTCACCGGAGTGGGGGAGGAACACTGAAGCTTTCTTT. The encoded protein is CASSPEWGRNTEAFF.

This clone was counted only a few times. This chain links TRBV19 with TRBJ1-3; D may be TRBD1 (5 bases). CDR1 is LNHDA, CDR2 SQIVND, per germline (reference sequence). Trimming left V 3 bases short and J 3 bases short, with 12 bases between. The CDR3 runs to 15 residues. Here the CDR3 DNA reads TGTGCCAGTAGTATCCAGGGCAGGGTTGGAAACACCATATATTTT. This translates into CASSIQGRVGNTIYF.

This chain joins TRBV30 and TRBJ2-3, with D perhaps matching TRBD1 (7 bases). Germline values: CDR1 GTSNPN, CDR2 SVGIG (reference sequence). V lost 3 bases and J lost 3, with 16 bases in between. This CDR3 is built from 15 residues. The CDR3 DNA reads TGTGCCTGGAGATCCAGGGGGGTTCGGACAGATACGCAGTATTTT. Its translation: CAWRSRGVRTDTQYF.

The chain couples TRBV9 to TRBJ1-5; 7 bases fit TRBD1. From germline, CDR1 is SGDLS and CDR2 YYNGEE. The CDR3 has 15 residues. Trimming at V came to 0 bases and at J to 3 bases, leaving 3 bases not matched to a gene. The CDR3 loop is CASSVGGQPNQPQHF. DNA of the CDR3: TGTGCCAGCAGCGTAGGGGGACAGCCCAATCAGCCCCAGCATTTT.

The genes are TRBV11-2 and TRBJ2-5, with 7 positions matching TRBD1. Germline CDR1 is SGHAT and CDR2 is FQNNGV. V dropped 10 bases and J dropped 2; count of bases not matched to a gene: 4. CDR3 size: 12 residues. DNA of the CDR3: TGTGCCACGGGACAGAGTCAAGAGACCCAGTACTTC. Translation: CATGQSQETQYF. Supplemented by reference TRBV11-2 and TRBJ2-5, the full variable domain reads EAGVAQSPRYKIIEKRQSVAFWCNPISGHATLYWYQQILGQGPKLLIQFQNNGVVDDSQLPKDRFSAERLKGVDSTLKIQPAKLEDSAVYLCATGQSQETQYFGPGTRLLVL.

V usage is TRBV27 and J usage is TRBJ2-7, with 13 bases fitting TRBD2. The CDR3 runs 17 residues. V shed 4 bases, J shed 3 bases, and the junction held 9 bases outside the gene matches. From germline, CDR1 is MNHEY and CDR2 SMNVEV (reference sequence). This chain's CDR3 is CASSYAMGLAGLYEQYF. The CDR3 DNA is TGTGCCAGCAGTTACGCCATGGGACTAGCGGGACTCTACGAGCAGTACTTC.

The chain combines TRBV6-5 with TRBJ2-5; unclear D gene. Trimming took 6 bases from V and 2 from J, leaving 10 bases between them. Germline lookup yields CDR1 MNHEY and CDR2 SVGAGI. The CDR3 consists of 13 residues. CDR3 protein: CASRKYQQETQYF. In nucleotides, the CDR3 is TGTGCCAGCAGAAAGTACCAACAAGAGACCCAGTACTTC.

The rearrangement uses TRBV15 and TRBJ1-3; D gene uncertain. V dropped 8 bases and J dropped 1 base, with 15 bases sitting between them. CDR3 size: 15 residues. Germline V gives CDR1 LNHNV, CDR2 YYDKDF (reference sequence). The CDR3 loop is CATGLEGRSGNTIYF. The DNA of the CDR3 is TGTGCCACCGGGCTGGAGGGTCGATCTGGAAACACCATATATTTT.

The V call is TRBV2, the J call TRBJ1-6; no reliable D call. The CDR3 has 15 amino acids. In germline, CDR1 is SNHLY, CDR2 FYNNEI. The V and J ends lost 8 bases and 7 bases respectively, with 18 bases between them. The CDR3 reads CASQVVQTDNSPLHF. CDR3 in DNA: TGTGCCAGCCAAGTCGTGCAGACTGACAATTCACCCCTCCACTTT.

In the case of this clone: Other DNA sequences in the sample encode the same CDR3. Here the CDR3 DNA reads TGTGCCTGGAGTTTGACAGGAGGTTACAATGAGCAGTTCTTC. Its translation: CAWSLTGGYNEQFF. The J gene is TRBJ2-1, the V gene TRBV30, with D perhaps matching TRBD1 (6 bases). There are 14 residues in the CDR3. CDR1 and CDR2 from the germline V gene are GTSNPN and SVGIG (reference sequence). Trimming cost V 2 bases and J 4 bases, with 12 bases left between them.

This clone was counted a few times. V and J are TRBV11-2 and TRBJ1-5, with 7 bases that match TRBD1. Germline lookup yields CDR1 SGHAT and CDR2 FQNNGV. This CDR3 region has 14 residues. J gave up 2 bases and V 2 bases, and 0 bases lay outside the gene matches. CDR3 protein: CASSLTGGNQPQHF. In nucleotides, the CDR3 is TGTGCCAGCAGCTTAACAGGGGGCAATCAGCCCCAGCATTTT.

The J gene is TRBJ1-5, the V gene TRBV2; TRBD1 matches at 8 bases. CDR1 SNHLY and CDR2 FYNNEI come from the germline V gene. This CDR3 spans 14 amino acids. V shed 5 bases and J 9 bases; nucleotides not matched to a gene: 9. The CDR3 bases are TGTGCCAGCAGTACGGGGACAGGTTCCGTGCCCCAGCATTTT. Its translation: CASSTGTGSVPQHF.